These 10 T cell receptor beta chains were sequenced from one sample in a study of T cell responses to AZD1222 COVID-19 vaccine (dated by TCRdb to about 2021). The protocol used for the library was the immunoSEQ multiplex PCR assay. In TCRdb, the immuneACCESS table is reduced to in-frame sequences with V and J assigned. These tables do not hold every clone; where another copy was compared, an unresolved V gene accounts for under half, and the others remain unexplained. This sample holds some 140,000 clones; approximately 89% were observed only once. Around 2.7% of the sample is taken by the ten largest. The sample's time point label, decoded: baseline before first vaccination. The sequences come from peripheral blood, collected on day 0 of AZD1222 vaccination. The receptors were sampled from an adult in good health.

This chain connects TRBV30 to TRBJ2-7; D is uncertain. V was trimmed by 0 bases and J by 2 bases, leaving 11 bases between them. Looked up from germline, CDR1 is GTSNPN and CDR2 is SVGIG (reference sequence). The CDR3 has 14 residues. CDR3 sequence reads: CAWSVPGNPYEQYF. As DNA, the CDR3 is TGTGCCTGGAGTGTACCTGGGAACCCCTACGAGCAGTACTTC.

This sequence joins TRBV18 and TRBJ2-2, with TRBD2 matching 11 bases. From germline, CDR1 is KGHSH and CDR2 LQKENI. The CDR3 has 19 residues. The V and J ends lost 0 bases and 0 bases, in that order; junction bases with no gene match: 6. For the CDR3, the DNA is TGTGCCAGCTCACCACCGGCTAGCGGGGGGATCGCGAACACCGGGGAGCTGTTTTTT. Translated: CASSPPASGGIANTGELFF.

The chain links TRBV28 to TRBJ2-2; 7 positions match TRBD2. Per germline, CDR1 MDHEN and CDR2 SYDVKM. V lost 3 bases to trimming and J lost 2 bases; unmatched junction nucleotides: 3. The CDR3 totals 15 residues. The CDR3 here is CASSLGGDNTGELFF. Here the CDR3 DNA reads TGTGCCAGCAGTTTGGGAGGGGATAACACCGGGGAGCTGTTTTTT.

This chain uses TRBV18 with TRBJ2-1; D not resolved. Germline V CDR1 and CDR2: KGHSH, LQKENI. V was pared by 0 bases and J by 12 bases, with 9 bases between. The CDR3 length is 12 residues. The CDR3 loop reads CASSPPAQVQFF. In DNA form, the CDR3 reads TGTGCCAGCTCACCACCGGCCCAGGTGCAGTTCTTC.

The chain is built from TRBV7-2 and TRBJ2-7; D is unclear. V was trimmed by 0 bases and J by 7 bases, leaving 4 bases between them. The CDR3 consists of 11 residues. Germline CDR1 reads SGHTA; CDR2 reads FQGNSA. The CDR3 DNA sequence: TGTGCCAGCAGCTTAGCGGGGGAGCAGTACTTC. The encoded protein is CASSLAGEQYF. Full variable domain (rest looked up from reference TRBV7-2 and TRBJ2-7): GAGVSQSPSNKVTEKGKDVELRCDPISGHTALYWYRQSLGQGLEFLIYFQGNSAPDKSGLPSDRFSAERTGGSVSTLTIQRTQQEDSAVYLCASSLAGEQYFGPGTRLTVT.

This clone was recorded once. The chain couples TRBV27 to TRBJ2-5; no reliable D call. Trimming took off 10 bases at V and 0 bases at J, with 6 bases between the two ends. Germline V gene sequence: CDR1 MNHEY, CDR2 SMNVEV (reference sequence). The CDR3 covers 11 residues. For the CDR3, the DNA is TGTGCCACCAAGTACCAAGAGACCCAGTACTTC. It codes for CATKYQETQYF.

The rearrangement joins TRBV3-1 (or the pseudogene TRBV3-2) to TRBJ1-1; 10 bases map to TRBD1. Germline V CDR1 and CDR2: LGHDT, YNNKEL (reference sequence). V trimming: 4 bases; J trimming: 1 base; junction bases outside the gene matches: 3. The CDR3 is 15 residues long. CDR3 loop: CASSPRDRGNTEAFF. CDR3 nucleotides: TGTGCCAGCAGCCCTAGGGACAGGGGGAACACTGAAGCTTTCTTT.

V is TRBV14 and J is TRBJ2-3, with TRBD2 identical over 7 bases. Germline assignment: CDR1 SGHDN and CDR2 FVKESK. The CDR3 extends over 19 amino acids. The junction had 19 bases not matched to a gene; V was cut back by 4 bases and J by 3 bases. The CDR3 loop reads CASSPILGGSVRRTDTQYF. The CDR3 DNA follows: TGTGCCAGCAGCCCTATTTTGGGCGGGAGCGTACGAAGAACAGATACGCAGTATTTT.

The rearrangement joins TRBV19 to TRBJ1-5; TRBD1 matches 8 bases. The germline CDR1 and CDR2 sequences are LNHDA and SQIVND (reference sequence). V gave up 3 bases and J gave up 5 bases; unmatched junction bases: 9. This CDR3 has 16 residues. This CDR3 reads CASSIRQGRLDQPQHF. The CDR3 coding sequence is TGTGCCAGTAGTATTAGACAGGGGCGGCTTGATCAGCCCCAGCATTTT.

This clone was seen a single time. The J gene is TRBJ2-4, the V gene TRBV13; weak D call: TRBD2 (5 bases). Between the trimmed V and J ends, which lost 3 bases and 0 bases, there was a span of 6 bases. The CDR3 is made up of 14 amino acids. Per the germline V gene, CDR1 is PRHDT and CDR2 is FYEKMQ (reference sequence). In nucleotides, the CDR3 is TGTGCCAGCAGCTTCGGGGTAGCCAAAAACATTCAGTACTTC. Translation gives CASSFGVAKNIQYF.